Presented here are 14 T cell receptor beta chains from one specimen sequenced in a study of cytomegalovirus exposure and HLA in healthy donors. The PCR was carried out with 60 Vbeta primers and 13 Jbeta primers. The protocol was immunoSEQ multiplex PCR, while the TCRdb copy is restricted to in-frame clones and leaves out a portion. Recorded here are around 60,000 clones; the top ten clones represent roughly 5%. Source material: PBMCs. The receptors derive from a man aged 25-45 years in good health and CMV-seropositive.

CDR3 in amino acids: CASSAPPGDTNEKLFF. The CDR3, as DNA: TGCGCCAGCAGTGCACCTCCAGGGGACACTAATGAAAAACTGTTTTTT. The chain employs TRBV10-2 and TRBJ1-4; D is perhaps TRBD1 (6 bases). Looked up from germline, CDR1 is WSHSY and CDR2 is SAAADI. The CDR3 is 16 residues long. V lost 4 bases, J lost 2 bases, and 14 bases lay in between.

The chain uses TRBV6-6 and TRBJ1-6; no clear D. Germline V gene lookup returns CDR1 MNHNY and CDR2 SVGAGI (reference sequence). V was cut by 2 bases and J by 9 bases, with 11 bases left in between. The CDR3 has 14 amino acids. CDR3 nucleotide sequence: TGTGCCAGCAGTTACCGACACGAGAGTTCACCCCTCCACTTT. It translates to CASSYRHESSPLHF.

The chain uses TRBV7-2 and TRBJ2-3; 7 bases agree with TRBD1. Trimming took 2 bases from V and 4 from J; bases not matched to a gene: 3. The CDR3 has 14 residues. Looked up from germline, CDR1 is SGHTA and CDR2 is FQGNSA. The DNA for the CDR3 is TGTGCCAGCAGCTTATCCCAGGGGGCAGATACGCAGTATTTT. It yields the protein CASSLSQGADTQYF.

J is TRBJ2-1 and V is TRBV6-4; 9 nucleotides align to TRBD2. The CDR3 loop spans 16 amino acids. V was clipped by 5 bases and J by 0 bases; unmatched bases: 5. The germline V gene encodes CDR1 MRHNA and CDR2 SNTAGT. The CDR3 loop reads CASSQFSGSSYNEQFF. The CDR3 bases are TGTGCCAGCAGTCAATTTAGCGGGAGCTCCTACAATGAGCAGTTCTTC.

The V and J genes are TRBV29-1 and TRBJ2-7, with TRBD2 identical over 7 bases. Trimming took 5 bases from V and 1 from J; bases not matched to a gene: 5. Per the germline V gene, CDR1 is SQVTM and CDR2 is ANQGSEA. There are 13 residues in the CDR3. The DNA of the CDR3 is TGCAGCGTTTCGCTAGCGGTTTCCTACGAGCAGTACTTC. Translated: CSVSLAVSYEQYF.

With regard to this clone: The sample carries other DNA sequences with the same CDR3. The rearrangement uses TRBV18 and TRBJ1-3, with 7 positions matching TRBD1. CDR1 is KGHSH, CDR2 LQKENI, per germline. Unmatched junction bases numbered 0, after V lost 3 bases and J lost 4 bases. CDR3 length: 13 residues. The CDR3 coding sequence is TGTGCCAGCTCACCGGGACAGGGAAACACCATATATTTT. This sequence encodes CASSPGQGNTIYF.

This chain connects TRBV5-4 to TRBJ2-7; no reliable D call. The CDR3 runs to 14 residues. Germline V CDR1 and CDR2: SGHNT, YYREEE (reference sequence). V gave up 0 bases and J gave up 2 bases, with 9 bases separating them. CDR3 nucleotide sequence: TGTGCCAGCAGCTTGGCCTCGGTCGCCTACGAGCAGTACTTC. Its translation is CASSLASVAYEQYF.

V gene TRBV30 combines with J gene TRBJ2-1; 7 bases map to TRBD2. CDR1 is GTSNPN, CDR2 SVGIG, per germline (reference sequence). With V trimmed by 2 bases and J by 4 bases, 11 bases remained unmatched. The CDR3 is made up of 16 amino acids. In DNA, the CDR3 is TGTGCCTGGAGTAGACCCGGGACTAAAGGGTACAATGAGCAGTTCTTC. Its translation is CAWSRPGTKGYNEQFF. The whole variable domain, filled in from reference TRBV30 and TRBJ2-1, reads SQTIHQWPATLVQPVGSPLSLECTVEGTSNPNLYWYRQAAGRGLQLLFYSVGIGQISSEVPQNLSASRPQDRQFILSSKKLLLSDSGFYLCAWSRPGTKGYNEQFFGPGTRLTVL.

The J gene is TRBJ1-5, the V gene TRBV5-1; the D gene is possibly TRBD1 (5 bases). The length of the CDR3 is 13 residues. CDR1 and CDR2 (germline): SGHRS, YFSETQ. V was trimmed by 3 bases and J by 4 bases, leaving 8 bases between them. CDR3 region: CASSWGENQPQHF. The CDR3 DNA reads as TGCGCCAGCAGCTGGGGGGAGAATCAGCCCCAGCATTTT.

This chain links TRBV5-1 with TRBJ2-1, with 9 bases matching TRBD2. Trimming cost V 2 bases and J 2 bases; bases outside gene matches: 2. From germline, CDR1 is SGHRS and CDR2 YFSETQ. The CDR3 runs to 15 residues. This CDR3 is CASSFSGSAYNEQFF. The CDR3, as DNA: TGCGCCAGCAGCTTTAGCGGGAGCGCCTACAATGAGCAGTTCTTC. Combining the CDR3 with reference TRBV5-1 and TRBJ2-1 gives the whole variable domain KAGVTQTPRYLIKTRGQQVTLSCSPISGHRSVSWYQQTPGQGLQFLFEYFSETQRNKGNFPGRFSGRQFSNSRSEMNVSTLELGDSALYLCASSFSGSAYNEQFFGPGTRLTVL.

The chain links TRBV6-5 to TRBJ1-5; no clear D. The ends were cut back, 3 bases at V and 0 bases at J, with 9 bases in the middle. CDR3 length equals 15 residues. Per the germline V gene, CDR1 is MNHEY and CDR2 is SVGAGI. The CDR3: CASSYRQDSNQPQHF. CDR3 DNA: TGTGCCAGCAGTTATCGGCAGGATAGCAATCAGCCCCAGCATTTT.

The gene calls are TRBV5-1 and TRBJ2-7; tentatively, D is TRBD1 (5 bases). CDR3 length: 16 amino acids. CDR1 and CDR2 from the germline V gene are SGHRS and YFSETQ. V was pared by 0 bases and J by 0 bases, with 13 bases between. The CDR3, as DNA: TGCGCCAGCAGCTTGGGCCCAGGACAAGGCTCCTACGAGCAGTACTTC. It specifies CASSLGPGQGSYEQYF.

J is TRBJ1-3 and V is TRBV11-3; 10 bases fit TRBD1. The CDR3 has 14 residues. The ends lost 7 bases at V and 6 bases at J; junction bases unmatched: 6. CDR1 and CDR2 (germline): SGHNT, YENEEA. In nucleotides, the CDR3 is TGTGCCAGCACCATGACAGGGGGCGAAAACACCATATATTTT. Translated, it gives CASTMTGGENTIYF.

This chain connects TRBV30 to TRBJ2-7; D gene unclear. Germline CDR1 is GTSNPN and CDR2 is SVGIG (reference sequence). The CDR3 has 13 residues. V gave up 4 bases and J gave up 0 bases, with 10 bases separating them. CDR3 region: CAWNRQSSYEQYF. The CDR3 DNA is TGTGCCTGGAACCGACAAAGCTCCTACGAGCAGTACTTC. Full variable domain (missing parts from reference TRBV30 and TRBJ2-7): SQTIHQWPATLVQPVGSPLSLECTVEGTSNPNLYWYRQAAGRGLQLLFYSVGIGQISSEVPQNLSASRPQDRQFILSSKKLLLSDSGFYLCAWNRQSSYEQYFGPGTRLTVT.